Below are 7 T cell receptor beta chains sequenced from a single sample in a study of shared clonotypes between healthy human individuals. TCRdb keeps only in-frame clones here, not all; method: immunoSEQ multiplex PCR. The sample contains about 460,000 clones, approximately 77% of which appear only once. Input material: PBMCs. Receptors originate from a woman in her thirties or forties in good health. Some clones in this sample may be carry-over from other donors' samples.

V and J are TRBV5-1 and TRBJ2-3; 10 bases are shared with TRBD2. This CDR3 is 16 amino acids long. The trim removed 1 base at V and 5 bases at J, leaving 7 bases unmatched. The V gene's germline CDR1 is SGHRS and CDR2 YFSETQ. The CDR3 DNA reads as TGCGCCAGCAGCTTGTCTAGCGGGAGTAGGATAGATACGCAGTATTTT. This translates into CASSLSSGSRIDTQYF.

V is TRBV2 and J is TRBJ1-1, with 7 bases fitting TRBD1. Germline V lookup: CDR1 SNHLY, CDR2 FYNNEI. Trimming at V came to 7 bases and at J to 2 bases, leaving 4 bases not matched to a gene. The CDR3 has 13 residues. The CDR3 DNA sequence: TGTGCCAGCACCAGACAGGGTAACACTGAAGCTTTCTTT. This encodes CASTRQGNTEAFF.

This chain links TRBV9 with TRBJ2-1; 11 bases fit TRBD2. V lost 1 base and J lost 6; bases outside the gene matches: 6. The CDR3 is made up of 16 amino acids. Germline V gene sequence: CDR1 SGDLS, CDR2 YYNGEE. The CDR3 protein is CASSVTSGSVFNEQFF. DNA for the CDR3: TGTGCCAGCAGCGTAACTAGCGGGAGCGTGTTCAATGAGCAGTTCTTC.

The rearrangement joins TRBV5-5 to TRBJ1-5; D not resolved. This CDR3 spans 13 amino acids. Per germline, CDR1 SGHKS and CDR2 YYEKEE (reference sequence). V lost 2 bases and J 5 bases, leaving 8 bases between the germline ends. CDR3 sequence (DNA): TGTGCCAGCAGCTTAAGCTTTGATCAGCCCCAGCATTTT. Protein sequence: CASSLSFDQPQHF.

This CDR3 is CASNTGETGELFF. In DNA form, the CDR3 reads TGTGCCAGCAATACAGGGGAAACCGGGGAGCTGTTTTTT. The chain combines TRBV6-1 with TRBJ2-2; 7 nucleotides line up with TRBD1. Germline V gene data show CDR1 as MNHNS and CDR2 as SASEGT. The V and J ends lost 7 bases and 5 bases, in that order; junction bases with no gene match: 4. The CDR3 length is 13 residues.

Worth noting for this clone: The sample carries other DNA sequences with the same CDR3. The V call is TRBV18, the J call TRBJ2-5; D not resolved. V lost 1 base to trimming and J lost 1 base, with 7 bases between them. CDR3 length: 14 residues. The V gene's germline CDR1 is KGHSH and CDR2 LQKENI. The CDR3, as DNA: TGTGCCAGCTCACCACGCGGCAGCCAAGAGACCCAGTACTTC. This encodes CASSPRGSQETQYF.

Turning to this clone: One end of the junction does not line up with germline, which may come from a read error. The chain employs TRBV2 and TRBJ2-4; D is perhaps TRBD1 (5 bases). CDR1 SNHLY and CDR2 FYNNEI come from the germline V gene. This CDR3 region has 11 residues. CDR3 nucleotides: TGTGCCAGCAGTTCTCGGACACCTTCTGTCTTC. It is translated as CASSSRTPSVF.